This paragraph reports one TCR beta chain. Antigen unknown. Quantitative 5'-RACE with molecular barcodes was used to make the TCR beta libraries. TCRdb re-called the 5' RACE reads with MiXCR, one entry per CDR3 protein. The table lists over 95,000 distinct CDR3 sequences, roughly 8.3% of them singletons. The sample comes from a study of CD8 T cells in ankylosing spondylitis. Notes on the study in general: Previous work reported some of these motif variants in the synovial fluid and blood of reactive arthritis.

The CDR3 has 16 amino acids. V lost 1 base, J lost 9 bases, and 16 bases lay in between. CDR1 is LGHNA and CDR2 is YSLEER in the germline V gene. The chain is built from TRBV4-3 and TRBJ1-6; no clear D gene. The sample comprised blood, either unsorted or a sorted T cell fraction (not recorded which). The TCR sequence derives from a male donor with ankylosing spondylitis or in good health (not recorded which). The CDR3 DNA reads TGCGCCAGCAGCCAAGTTGACGGGCTATTTGCTTCACCCCTCCACTTT. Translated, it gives CASSQVDGLFASPLHF.